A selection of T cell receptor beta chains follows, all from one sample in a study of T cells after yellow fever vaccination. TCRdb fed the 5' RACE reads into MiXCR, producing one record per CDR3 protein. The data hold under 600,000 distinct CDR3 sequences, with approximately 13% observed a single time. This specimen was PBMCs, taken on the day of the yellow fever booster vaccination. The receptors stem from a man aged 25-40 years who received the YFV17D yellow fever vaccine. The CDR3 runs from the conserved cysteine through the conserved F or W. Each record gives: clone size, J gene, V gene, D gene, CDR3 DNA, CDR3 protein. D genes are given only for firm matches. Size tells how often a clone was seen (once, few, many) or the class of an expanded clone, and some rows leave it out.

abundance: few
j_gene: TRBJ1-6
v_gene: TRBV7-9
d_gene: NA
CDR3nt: TGTGCCAGCAGCTTGCCGTCTGGAAGCTCCTATAATTCACCCCTCCACTTT
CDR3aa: CASSLPSGSSYNSPLHF

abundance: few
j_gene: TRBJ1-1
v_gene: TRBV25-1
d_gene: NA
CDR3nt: TGTGCCAGCAGTTTCGTGGGGGGACTGAACACTGAAGCTTTCTTT
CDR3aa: CASSFVGGLNTEAFF

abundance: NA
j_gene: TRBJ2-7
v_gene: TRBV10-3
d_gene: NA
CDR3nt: TGTGCCATCAGGGAAGGGGGAGGGCCGCAGTACTTC
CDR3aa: CAIREGGGPQYF

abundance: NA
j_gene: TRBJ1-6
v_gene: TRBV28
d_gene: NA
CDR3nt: TGTGCCAGCAGTTTTACGGCCCGGGCGGGTAATTCACCCCTCCACTTT
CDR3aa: CASSFTARAGNSPLHF

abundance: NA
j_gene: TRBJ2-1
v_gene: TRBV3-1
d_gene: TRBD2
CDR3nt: TGTGCCAGCAGCCAAGAACCCCTTGGGGCTAGCGGGACAATTCAGGGTGAGCAGTTCTTC
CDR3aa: CASSQEPLGASGTIQGEQFF

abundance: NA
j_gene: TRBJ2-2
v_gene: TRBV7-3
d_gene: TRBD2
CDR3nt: TGTGCCAGCGGAGCGGGAGGAACCACCGGGGAGCTGTTTTTT
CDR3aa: CASGAGGTTGELFF

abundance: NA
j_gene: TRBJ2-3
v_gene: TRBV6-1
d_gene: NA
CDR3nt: TGTGCCAGCAGTGAACACCCGTGGCGGCAGACTAGCACAGATACGCAGTATTTT
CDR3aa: CASSEHPWRQTSTDTQYF

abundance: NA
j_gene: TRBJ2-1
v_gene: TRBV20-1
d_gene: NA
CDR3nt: TGCAGTGCTAGGCGCCGGGACCGGTACAATGAGCAGTTCTTC
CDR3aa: CSARRRDRYNEQFF

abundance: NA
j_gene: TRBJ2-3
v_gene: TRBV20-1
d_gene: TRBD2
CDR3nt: TGCAGTGCTAGAGCCAGACTAGCGGGAGCTAGCACAGATACGCAGTATTTT
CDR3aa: CSARARLAGASTDTQYF

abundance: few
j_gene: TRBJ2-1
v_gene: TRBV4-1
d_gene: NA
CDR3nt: TGCGCCAGCAGTCTTAGGTCCTACAATGAGCAGTTCTTC
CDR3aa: CASSLRSYNEQFF

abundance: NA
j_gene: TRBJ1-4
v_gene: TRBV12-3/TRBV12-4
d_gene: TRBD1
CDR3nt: TGTGCCAGCAGACAGACAGGGTCTAATGAAAAACTGTTTTTT
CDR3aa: CASRQTGSNEKLFF

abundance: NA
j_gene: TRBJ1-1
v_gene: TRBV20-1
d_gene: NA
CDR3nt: TGCAGTGCTAGAGCATCCCTTGTTGAAGCTTTCTTT
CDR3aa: CSARASLVEAFF

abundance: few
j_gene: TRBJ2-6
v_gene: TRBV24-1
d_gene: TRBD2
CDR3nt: TGTGCCACCAGTGATCCTAGCGGCTATCCTGGGGCCAACGTCCTGACTTTC
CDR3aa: CATSDPSGYPGANVLTF

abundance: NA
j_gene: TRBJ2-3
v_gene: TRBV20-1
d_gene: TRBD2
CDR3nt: TGCAGTGCAACCCGATCTAGCGGGATGGCAGATACGCAGTATTTT
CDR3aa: CSATRSSGMADTQYF

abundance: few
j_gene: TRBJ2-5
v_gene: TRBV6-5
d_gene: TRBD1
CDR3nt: TGTGCCAGCAGTTCCCCGGGACAGGGGACGGGGGAGACCCAGTACTTC
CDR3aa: CASSSPGQGTGETQYF

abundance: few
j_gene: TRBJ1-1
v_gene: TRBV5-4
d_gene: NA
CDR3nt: TGTGCCAGCAGCTTGGCCTGGGCTCGCTGGCAGGTGAACACTGAAGCTTTCTTT
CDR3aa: CASSLAWARWQVNTEAFF

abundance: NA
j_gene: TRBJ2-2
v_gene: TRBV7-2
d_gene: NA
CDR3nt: TGTGCCAGCAGACAGGGTCGGACCGGGGAGCTGTTTTTT
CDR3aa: CASRQGRTGELFF

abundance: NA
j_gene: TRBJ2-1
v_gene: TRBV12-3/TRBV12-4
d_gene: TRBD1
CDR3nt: TGTGCCAGCAGCCTAGGGACAGTCCGTGGTGAGCAGTTCTTC
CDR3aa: CASSLGTVRGEQFF

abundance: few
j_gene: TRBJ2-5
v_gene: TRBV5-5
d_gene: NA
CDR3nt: TGTGCCAGCAGCCCATCTACCGAGACCCAGTACTTC
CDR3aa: CASSPSTETQYF

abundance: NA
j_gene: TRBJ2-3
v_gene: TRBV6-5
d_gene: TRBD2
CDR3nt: TGTGCCAGCAGTTATTTAGCGGGAGTAGATACGCAGTATTTT
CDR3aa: CASSYLAGVDTQYF

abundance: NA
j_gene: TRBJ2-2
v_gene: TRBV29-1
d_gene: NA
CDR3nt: TGCAGCGTTGGACTATTCACCGGGGAGCTGTTTTTT
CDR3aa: CSVGLFTGELFF

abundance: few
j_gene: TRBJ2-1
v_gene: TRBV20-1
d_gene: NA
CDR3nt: TGCAGTGCTAGGCCTCGGGTTAGACATGAGCAGTTCTTC
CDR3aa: CSARPRVRHEQFF

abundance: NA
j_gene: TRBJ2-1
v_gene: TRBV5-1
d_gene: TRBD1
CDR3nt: TGCGCCAGCAGCTTGGGAGGGACAGGGGTAAATGAGCAGTTCTTC
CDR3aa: CASSLGGTGVNEQFF

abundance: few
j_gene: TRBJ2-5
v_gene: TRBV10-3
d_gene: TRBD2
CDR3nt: TGTGCCATCAGCCCGGGACTAGCGGCAACGGAGACCCAGTACTTC
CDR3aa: CAISPGLAATETQYF

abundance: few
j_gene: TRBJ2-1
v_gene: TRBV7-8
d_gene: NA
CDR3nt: TGTGCCAGCAGCTTAGGGGCGGGAACCGGCGATGAGCAGTTCTTC
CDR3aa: CASSLGAGTGDEQFF

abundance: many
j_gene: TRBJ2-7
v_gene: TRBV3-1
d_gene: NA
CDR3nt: TGTGCCAGCCGACGAGATGGGGACTTCTACGAGCAGTACTTC
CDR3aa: CASRRDGDFYEQYF

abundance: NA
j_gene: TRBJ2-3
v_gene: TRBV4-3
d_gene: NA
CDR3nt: TGCGCCAGCAGCCAAGATCCCGTCCTAGGGGCAGATACGCAGTATTTT
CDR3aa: CASSQDPVLGADTQYF

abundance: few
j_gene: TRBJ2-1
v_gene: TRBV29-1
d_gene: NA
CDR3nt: TGCAGCGTTGTGTCCGGGAGCTCCTACAATGAGCAGTTCTTC
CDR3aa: CSVVSGSSYNEQFF

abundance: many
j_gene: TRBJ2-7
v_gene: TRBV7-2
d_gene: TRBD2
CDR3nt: TGTGCCAGCAGTTTAAGACTAGCGGGAGTCTACGAGCAGTACTTC
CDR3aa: CASSLRLAGVYEQYF

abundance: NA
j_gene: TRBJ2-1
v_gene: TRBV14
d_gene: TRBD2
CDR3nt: TGTGCCAGCAGCCGTGGGGGAGGGCCGCTTGAGCAGTTCTTC
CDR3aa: CASSRGGGPLEQFF

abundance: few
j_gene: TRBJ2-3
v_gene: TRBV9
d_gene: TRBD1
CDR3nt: TGTGCCAGCAGAGGGGGCGGCACAGATACGCAGTATTTT
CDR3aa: CASRGGGTDTQYF

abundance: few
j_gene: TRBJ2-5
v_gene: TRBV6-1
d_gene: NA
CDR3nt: TGTGCCAGCACCCCCCCGCGAGGGGCTACCCAAGAGACCCAGTACTTC
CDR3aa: CASTPPRGATQETQYF

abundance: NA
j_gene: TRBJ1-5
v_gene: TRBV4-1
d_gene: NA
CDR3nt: TGCGCCAGCAGCCAAGATTTGGCAGGGTATCAGCCCCAGCATTTT
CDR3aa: CASSQDLAGYQPQHF

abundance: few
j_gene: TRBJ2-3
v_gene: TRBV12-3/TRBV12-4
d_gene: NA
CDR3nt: TGTGCCAGCAGCTCGATCCTAAGCACAGATACGCAGTATTTT
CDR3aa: CASSSILSTDTQYF

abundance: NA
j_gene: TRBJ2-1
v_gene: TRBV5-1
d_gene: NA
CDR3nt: TGCGCCAGCAGCCCCGGGACGCCAAACAATGAGCAGTTCTTC
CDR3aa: CASSPGTPNNEQFF

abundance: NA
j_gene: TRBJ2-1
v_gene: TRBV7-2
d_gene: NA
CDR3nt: TGTGCCAGCAGCTCCGCCTTTTCCACCTACAATGAGCAGTTCTTC
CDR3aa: CASSSAFSTYNEQFF

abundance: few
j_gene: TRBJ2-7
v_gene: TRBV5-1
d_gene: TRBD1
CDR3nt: TGCGCCAGCAGCTCTTGGACAGGGGGCAACTACGAGCAGTACTTC
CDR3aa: CASSSWTGGNYEQYF

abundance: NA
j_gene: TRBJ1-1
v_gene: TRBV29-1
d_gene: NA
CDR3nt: TGCAGCGTTGAAGCCGGGGGGCGGACGATGAACACTGAAGCTTTCTTT
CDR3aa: CSVEAGGRTMNTEAFF

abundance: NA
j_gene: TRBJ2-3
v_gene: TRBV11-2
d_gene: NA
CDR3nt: TGTGCCAGCAGTCCCGGGTATCGCAGACTCACAGATACGCAGTATTTT
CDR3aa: CASSPGYRRLTDTQYF